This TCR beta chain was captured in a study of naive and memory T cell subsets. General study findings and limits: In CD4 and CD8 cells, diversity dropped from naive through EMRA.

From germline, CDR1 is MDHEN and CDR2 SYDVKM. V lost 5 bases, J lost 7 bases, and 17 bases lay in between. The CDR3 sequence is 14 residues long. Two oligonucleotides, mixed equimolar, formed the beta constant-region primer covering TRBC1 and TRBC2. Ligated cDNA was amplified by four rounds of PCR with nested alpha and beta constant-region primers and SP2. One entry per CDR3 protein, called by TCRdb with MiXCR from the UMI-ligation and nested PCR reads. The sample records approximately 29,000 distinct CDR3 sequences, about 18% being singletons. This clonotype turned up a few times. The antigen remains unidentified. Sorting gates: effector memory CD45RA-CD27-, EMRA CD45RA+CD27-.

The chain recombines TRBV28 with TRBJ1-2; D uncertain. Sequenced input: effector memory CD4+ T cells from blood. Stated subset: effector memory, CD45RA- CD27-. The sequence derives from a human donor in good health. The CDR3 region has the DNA TGTGCCAGCAGTCGCACGCGGGAGGCCTCTGGCTACACCTTC. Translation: CASSRTREASGYTF.